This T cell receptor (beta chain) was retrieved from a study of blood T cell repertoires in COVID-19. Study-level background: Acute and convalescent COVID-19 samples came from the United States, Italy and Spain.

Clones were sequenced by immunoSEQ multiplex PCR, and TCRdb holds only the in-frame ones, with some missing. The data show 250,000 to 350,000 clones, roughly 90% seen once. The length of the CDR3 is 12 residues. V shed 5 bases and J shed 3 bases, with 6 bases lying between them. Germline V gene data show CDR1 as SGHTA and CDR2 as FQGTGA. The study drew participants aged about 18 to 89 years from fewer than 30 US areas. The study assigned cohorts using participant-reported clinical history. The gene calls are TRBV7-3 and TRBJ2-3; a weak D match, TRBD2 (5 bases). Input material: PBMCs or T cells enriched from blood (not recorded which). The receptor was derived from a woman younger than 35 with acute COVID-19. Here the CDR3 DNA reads TGTGCCAGCAGCGGGAGTACAGATACGCAGTATTTT. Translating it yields CASSGSTDTQYF.